This TCR beta chain was sequenced for a study of T-cell memory formation after mild COVID-19. Study-level findings and limits: For second-wave clones that peaked at day 37, SARS-CoV-2 specificity went unverified. Contracting clones localized mainly to CM and EM when CD4+ and mainly to EMRA when CD8+.

There are a few counts of this clonotype. Its antigen is still unknown. Mismatch with germline at one junction end may stem from a read error. One entry per CDR3 protein results from TCRdb running MiXCR on the 5' RACE reads. Among 300,000 to 350,000 distinct CDR3 sequences listed, about 13% were seen once. The receptor comes from a young man who had mild COVID-19 (a few samples of this study predate the infection). Cell type and time point are not known. Sequencing input: PBMCs or a T cell subset sorted from them (not recorded which).

The CDR3 protein is CAISVFRTYGEETQYF. CDR3 bases: TGTGCCATCAGCGTTTTTCGGACCTACGGGGAAGAGACCCAGTACTTC. The rearrangement joins TRBV7-9 to TRBJ2-5; a possible D gene is TRBD2 (5 bases). The germline CDR1 and CDR2 sequences are SEHNR and FQNEAQ (reference sequence). The CDR3 extends over 16 amino acids.